Detailed here is one T cell receptor beta chain. Its antigen remains unidentified. In the PCR, 60 Vbeta and 13 Jbeta primers were used. Sequenced by immunoSEQ multiplex PCR; TCRdb stores in-frame clones only, minus some. The sample holds 220,000 or so clones, around four fifths seen once. The data originate from a study of cytomegalovirus exposure and HLA in healthy donors. As for the study in general: The study placed 70% to 85% of its approximately 400 genotyped donors in the Caucasian-associated ancestry cluster. Findings of the study overall: Through in vitro validation, three CMV-associated chains were shown to be specific for CMV antigens.

In germline, CDR1 is LNHNV, CDR2 YYDKDF (reference sequence). After removal of 1 base from V and 3 bases from J, the junction contained 5 bases not matched to a gene. The CDR3 spans 16 residues. This receptor was obtained from a woman aged 40-49 years in good health and CMV-seronegative. The chain joins TRBV15 to TRBJ2-3; 9 bases align to TRBD2. The sequenced material came from PBMCs. The CDR3 sequence: CATSRGLLAGTDTQYF. The CDR3 DNA reads as TGTGCCACCAGCAGAGGGTTGCTAGCGGGGACAGATACGCAGTATTTT. Full variable domain (rest looked up from reference TRBV15 and TRBJ2-3): DAMVIQNPRYQVTQFGKPVTLSCSQTLNHNVMYWYQQKSSQAPKLLFHYYDKDFNNEADTPDNFQSRRPNTSFCFLDIRSPGLGDTAMYLCATSRGLLAGTDTQYFGPGTRLTVL.